This is a list of T cell receptor beta chains from one sample in a study of blood T cells in healthy people across ages. TCRdb re-analysed the 5' RACE reads in MiXCR, keeping a single row per CDR3 protein. This sample has about 1.7 million distinct CDR3 sequences; over 25% occur once, and the top ten carry 7.7%. Sequencing input: blood. These receptors all come from a woman aged 25-40 years in good health. Both conserved end residues are part of each CDR3. The D gene is left open where the match is weak. Expanded clones get a size class; other rows say once, few or many, or leave the size out.

j_call d_call clone_size v_call cdr3_aa cdr3_nt
TRBJ2-1 TRBD1 - TRBV15 CATSRNTGTGAYEQFF TGTGCCACCAGCAGAAATACCGGGACAGGAGCCTACGAGCAGTTCTTC
TRBJ1-4 - - TRBV11-2 CASSLVQGLGEKLFF TGTGCCAGCAGCTTAGTGCAGGGCCTGGGCGAAAAACTGTTTTTT
TRBJ2-3 - few TRBV20-1 CSAREGISTDTQYF TGCAGTGCTAGAGAGGGCATTAGCACAGATACGCAGTATTTT
TRBJ2-4 - many TRBV29-1 CSVECLPLAKNIQYF TGCAGCGTTGAATGCCTACCCCTAGCCAAAAACATTCAGTACTTC
TRBJ1-2 - - TRBV27 CASTTLGNYGYTF TGTGCCAGCACCACCTTGGGCAACTATGGCTACACCTTC
TRBJ2-7 TRBD2 - TRBV5-1 CASSLRMSGGYEQYF TGCGCCAGCAGCCTGCGGATGAGCGGGGGCTACGAGCAGTACTTC
TRBJ1-6 - - TRBV20-1 CSANEPGFNSPLHF TGCAGTGCCAATGAACCGGGATTTAATTCACCCCTCCACTTT
TRBJ1-1 - - TRBV12-3/TRBV12-4 CASSLPGHAFF TGTGCCAGCAGTTTACCAGGGCACGCTTTCTTT
TRBJ2-1 - - TRBV6-6 CASTGRPSYNEQFF TGTGCCAGCACTGGGAGGCCCTCCTACAATGAGCAGTTCTTC
TRBJ2-6 - few TRBV5-1 CASAQDSSGANVLTF TGCGCCAGCGCACAAGACAGCTCTGGGGCCAACGTCCTGACTTTC